The 6 T cell receptor beta chains below come from one sample, sequenced in a study of vaccination and CD4 T cells after COVID-19 (dated by TCRdb to between 2020 and 2023). For these receptors, no antigen is known. Libraries were prepared through PCR. These reads were obtained on an Illumina iSeq 100. At the Johns Hopkins FTIC core, DNA from the cultured CD4+ T cells underwent TCR sequencing with the Oncomine TCR Beta short-read assay. The raw public reads went through TCRdb reprocessing: fastp at Q25, MiXCR clone calling, in-frame beta chains kept. Every entry covers one CDR3 protein and lists the most common genes and DNA from its rows. This sample has about 19,000 distinct CDR3 sequences in its table, and roughly 50% of those were observed once. The top ten clones comprise more than 8.5% of the sample. In the paper's terms, the treatment or condition label means: roughly 10-day PBMC culture with coronavirus spike peptide pools or control peptides (ViraFEST assay).

The sequencing used CD4+ T cells from blood, cultured in vitro, collected before SARS-CoV-2 vaccination. The receptors derive from a human donor who had recovered from COVID-19.

The CDR3 loop is CASTGTQETQYF. CDR3 nucleotide sequence: TGTGCCAGCACCGGGACCCAAGAGACCCAGTACTTC. V and J are TRBV6-1 and TRBJ2-5; D tentatively reads TRBD1 or TRBD2 (5 bases each). The CDR3 contains 12 residues. Per the germline V gene, CDR1 is MNHNS and CDR2 is SASEGT. V lost 7 bases, J lost 1 base, and 7 bases lay in between.

V is TRBV6-1 and J is TRBJ2-5; the D is unclear. This CDR3 contains 13 residues. Germline V CDR1 and CDR2: MNHNS, SASEGT. The germline V and J ends were trimmed by 5 bases and 5 bases, with 12 bases remaining between them. The CDR3 sequence is CASSKGPRETQYF. The CDR3 DNA follows: TGTGCCAGCAGTAAAGGCCCCCGGGAGACCCAGTACTTC.

The gene calls are TRBV20-1 and TRBJ2-7; 8 positions match TRBD2. V was pared by 3 bases and J by 7 bases, with 8 bases of the junction left unmatched. The CDR3 is made up of 13 amino acids. CDR1 is DFQATT and CDR2 is SNEGSKA in the germline V gene (reference sequence). The DNA of the CDR3 is TGCAGTGCTAGCGGGAGGGCCTTATGGGAGCAGTACTTC. It yields the protein CSASGRALWEQYF.

The chain joins TRBV5-1 to TRBJ1-3; the D is unclear. The CDR3 length is 14 residues. Germline V gene lookup returns CDR1 SGHRS and CDR2 YFSETQ. V lost 0 bases to trimming and J lost 0 bases, with 4 bases between them. The CDR3 bases are TGCGCCAGCAGCTTGGACTACTCTGGAAACACCATATATTTT. Amino acids: CASSLDYSGNTIYF.

A few counts support this clonotype. The rearrangement joins TRBV7-2 to TRBJ1-6; the D gene is possibly TRBD1 (5 bases). Trimming took 1 base from V and 6 from J, leaving 10 bases between them. Germline CDR1 SGHTA, CDR2 FQGNSA. The CDR3 length is 15 residues. The DNA for the CDR3 is TGTGCCAGCAGCTTAGGGCAGGGTTTTAATTCACCCCTCCACTTT. This gives the protein CASSLGQGFNSPLHF. Filled out from reference TRBV7-2 and TRBJ1-6, the complete variable domain reads GAGVSQSPSNKVTEKGKDVELRCDPISGHTALYWYRQSLGQGLEFLIYFQGNSAPDKSGLPSDRFSAERTGGSVSTLTIQRTQQEDSAVYLCASSLGQGFNSPLHFGNGTRLTVT.

The chain's CDR3 is CASSTGPRTDTQYF. Written as DNA, the CDR3 is TGTGCCAGTAGTACAGGTCCCCGCACAGATACGCAGTATTTT. The chain joins TRBV19 to TRBJ2-3; D gene unclear. CDR3 size: 14 residues. Deletions cut 4 bases from V and 1 base from J, with 9 bases between. Germline-derived CDR1 and CDR2 are LNHDA and SQIVND (reference sequence).